These T cell receptor beta chains were read from a single sample in a study of technical replicates of blood from a few donors. Measured with immunoSEQ multiplex PCR; TCRdb has only the in-frame clones, and not every one. In the table there are 80,000 to 90,000 clones, approximately 94% of which are singletons. Material: T cells isolated from PBMCs. All receptors come from a human donor in good health. CDR3s include the opening cysteine and the closing phenylalanine or tryptophan. The D gene is left open where the match is weak. A row's size may be missing; if present it is once, few, many or a size class.

>TRBJ1-5|TRBV7-8|NA|TRBD1
TGTGCCAGCAGCTCGGACAGGGTCAATCAGCCCCAGCATTTT
CASSSDRVNQPQHF
>TRBJ2-7|TRBV4-2|NA|TRBD2
TGTGCCAGCAGCCGCCGGACTAGCAACTTTGACGAGCAGTACTTC
CASSRRTSNFDEQYF
>TRBJ1-2|TRBV19|NA|NA
TGTGCCAGTAGCCCGGGTCCACCTTCCAACTATGGCTACACCTTC
CASSPGPPSNYGYTF
>TRBJ1-4|TRBV25-1|NA|TRBD1
TGTGCCAGCAGTGTTATACAGGGGGCGGATGAAAAACTGTTTTTT
CASSVIQGADEKLFF
>TRBJ2-1|TRBV5-4|once|TRBD2
TGTGCCAGCAGCTTTGTTAGCGGGAGGGGGAGCTCCTACAATGAGCAGTTCTTC
CASSFVSGRGSSYNEQFF
>TRBJ2-2|TRBV6-6|NA|NA
TGTGCCAGCAGTTACTCGGACTTCCCTGACACCGGGGAGCTGTTTTTT
CASSYSDFPDTGELFF
>TRBJ2-5|TRBV5-1|NA|NA
TGCGCCAGCAACGGAGGCACAGGGCAGACCCAGTACTTC
CASNGGTGQTQYF
>TRBJ2-5|TRBV28|once|NA
TGTGCCAGCAGTTTCCCACTAGCAGGAGGACAGTACTTC
CASSFPLAGGQYF
>TRBJ1-4|TRBV27|NA|NA
TGTGCCAGCAGGTATCTGGGGCGAAGTAATGAAAAACTGTTTTTT
CASRYLGRSNEKLFF
>TRBJ1-5|TRBV30|NA|TRBD1
TGTGCCTGGAGCGACCGAAGACAGGGTAGCAATCAGCCCCAGCATTTT
CAWSDRRQGSNQPQHF
>TRBJ1-1|TRBV18|NA|TRBD1
TGTGCCAGCTCAGGACAGGAAAACACTGAAGCTTTCTTT
CASSGQENTEAFF
>TRBJ2-4|TRBV15|NA|TRBD1
TGTGCCACCAGCGGCGGGACAGGGAAAAACATTCAGTACTTC
CATSGGTGKNIQYF
>TRBJ1-1|TRBV5-1|once|NA
TGCGCCAGCAGCTTGGGGCGTATCAAAGCTGAGACTTGGAACACTGAAGCTTTCTTT
CASSLGRIKAETWNTEAFF
>TRBJ1-1|TRBV6-4|NA|TRBD1
TGTGCCAGCAGAGCAGGGGGCACGCCTGAAGCTTTCTTT
CASRAGGTPEAFF
>TRBJ2-5|TRBV5-6|NA|TRBD2
TGTGCCAGCAGCTTGGTGGGACTAGCGGGGGGTAACCAAGAGACCCAGTACTTC
CASSLVGLAGGNQETQYF
>TRBJ2-7|TRBV28|NA|NA
TGTGCCAGCAGTCCTCCCCTCGCGGGGCACTCCTACGAGCAGTACTTC
CASSPPLAGHSYEQYF
>TRBJ2-5|TRBV27|NA|TRBD2
TGTGCCAGCAGTTTATCTTCGACTAGCGGGAAGTACCAAGAGACCCAGTACTTC
CASSLSSTSGKYQETQYF
>TRBJ2-7|TRBV19|NA|NA
TGTGCCAGTAGTAAACAGGGTTACGAGCAGTACTTC
CASSKQGYEQYF
>TRBJ1-6|TRBV9|NA|TRBD1
TGTGCCAGCACCGACAATGGACAGGGCAAATCACCCCTCCACTTT
CASTDNGQGKSPLHF
>TRBJ1-1|TRBV7-2|NA|NA
TGTGCCAGCAGCGCGAGCCCCGCGAACACTGAAGCTTTCTTT
CASSASPANTEAFF
>TRBJ2-1|TRBV5-6|NA|NA
TGTGCCAGCCTCGACAGGTTAAGGGCCTCTCAGGAGCAGTTCTTC
CASLDRLRASQEQFF
>TRBJ2-1|TRBV6-1|NA|NA
TGTGCCAGCAGGATCGCAGGGGTCCCCCTCAATGAGCAGTTCTTC
CASRIAGVPLNEQFF
>TRBJ2-5|TRBV5-6|NA|TRBD1
TGTGCCAGCAGTCGGGACAGGGGAGAGACCCAGTACTTC
CASSRDRGETQYF
>TRBJ2-5|TRBV4-1|NA|TRBD2
TGCGCCAGCAGCCAAGTGGGGCAGCGGGAGGGCCCGGAGACCCAGTACTTC
CASSQVGQREGPETQYF
>TRBJ2-7|TRBV2|NA|NA
TGTGCCAGCAGTCCCACTAGCTTC
CASSPTSF
>TRBJ2-7|TRBV7-9|NA|TRBD1
TGTGCCAGCAGAGACGGGACAGGGTTTTACTACGAGCAGTACTTC
CASRDGTGFYYEQYF
>TRBJ1-5|TRBV19|once|NA
TGTGCCAGTAGTTCCAACAGCAGGCAGCCCCAGCATTTT
CASSSNSRQPQHF
>TRBJ2-5|TRBV7-7|NA|NA
TGTGCTAGCAGCACCCCAAGGGGTCCCCAGTACTTC
CASSTPRGPQYF